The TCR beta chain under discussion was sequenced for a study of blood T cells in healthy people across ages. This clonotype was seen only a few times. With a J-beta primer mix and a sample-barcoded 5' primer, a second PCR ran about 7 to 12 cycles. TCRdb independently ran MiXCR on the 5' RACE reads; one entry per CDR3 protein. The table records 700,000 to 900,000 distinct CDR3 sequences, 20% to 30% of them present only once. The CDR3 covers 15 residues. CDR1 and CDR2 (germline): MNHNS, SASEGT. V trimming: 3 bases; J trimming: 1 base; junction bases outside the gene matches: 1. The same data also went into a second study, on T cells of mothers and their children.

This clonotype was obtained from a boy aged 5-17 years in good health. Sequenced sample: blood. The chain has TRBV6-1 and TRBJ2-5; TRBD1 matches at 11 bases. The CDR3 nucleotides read TGTGCCAGCAGTGACGGGACAGGGGGCCAAGAGACCCAGTACTTC. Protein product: CASSDGTGGQETQYF.